The 4 T cell receptor beta chains below all came from one sample that was sequenced in a study of cytomegalovirus exposure and HLA in healthy donors. Use of 60 Vbeta and 13 Jbeta primers characterized the PCR. The protocol was immunoSEQ multiplex PCR, while the TCRdb copy is restricted to in-frame clones and leaves out a portion. The data show 97,000 or so clones, over 80% seen once. The sequencing sample was made of PBMCs. These receptors all stem from a man aged 35 to 55 in good health and CMV-seronegative.

The genes are TRBV30 and TRBJ1-2, with 12 bases fitting TRBD1. The germline CDR1 and CDR2 sequences are GTSNPN and SVGIG (reference sequence). The CDR3 length is 18 residues. Trimming at V came to 1 base and at J to 3 bases, leaving 12 bases not matched to a gene. CDR3 in amino acids: CAWSAPGQGAVMDYGYTF. CDR3 sequence (DNA): TGTGCCTGGAGTGCTCCGGGACAGGGGGCTGTAATGGACTATGGCTACACCTTC.

For this clone: One end of the junction varies from germline; a read error may be responsible. The gene calls are TRBV7-6 and TRBJ1-1, with 8 bases lining up with TRBD1. Germline CDR1 is SGHVS and CDR2 is FNYEAQ. The CDR3 is made up of 16 amino acids. CDR3 loop: CASSSRYRQGNSEAFF. The CDR3 coding sequence is TGTGCCAGCAGCTCAAGGTATAGACAGGGGAACAGTGAAGCTTTCTTT.

The gene calls are TRBV30 and TRBJ1-4, with unresolved D. V lost 1 base and J 8 bases, leaving 11 bases between the germline ends. Per germline, CDR1 GTSNPN and CDR2 SVGIG (reference sequence). The CDR3 is 13 amino acids. CDR3 coding DNA: TGTGCCTGGAGTGAGAACAGTTGGGAAAAACTGTTTTTT. Its translation is CAWSENSWEKLFF.

The chain uses TRBV2 and TRBJ2-5, with 9 positions matching TRBD2. The J call may be mistaken, given a closer DNA end match to TRBJ2-7. The CDR3 sequence is 14 residues long. The V gene's germline CDR1 is SNHLY and CDR2 FYNNEI. The CDR3 protein is CASQLGTSTYEQYF. In DNA, the CDR3 is TGTGCCAGCCAGTTGGGGACTAGCACCTACGAGCAGTACTTC.